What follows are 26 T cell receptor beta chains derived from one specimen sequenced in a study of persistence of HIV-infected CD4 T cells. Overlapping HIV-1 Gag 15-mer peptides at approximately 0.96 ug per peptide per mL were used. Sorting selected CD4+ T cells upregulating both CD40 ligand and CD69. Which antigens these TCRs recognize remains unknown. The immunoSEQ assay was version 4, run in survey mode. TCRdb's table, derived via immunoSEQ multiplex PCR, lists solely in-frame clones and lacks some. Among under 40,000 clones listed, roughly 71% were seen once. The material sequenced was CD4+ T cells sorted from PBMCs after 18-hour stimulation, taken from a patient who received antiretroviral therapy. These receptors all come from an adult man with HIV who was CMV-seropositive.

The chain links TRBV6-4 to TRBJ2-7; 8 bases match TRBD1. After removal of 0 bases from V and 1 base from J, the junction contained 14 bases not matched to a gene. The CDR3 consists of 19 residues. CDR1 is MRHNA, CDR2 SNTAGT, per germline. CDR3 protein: CASSDSTGQVLRASYEQYF. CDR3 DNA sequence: TGTGCCAGCAGTGACTCGACGGGACAGGTCCTGCGCGCGTCCTACGAGCAGTACTTC.

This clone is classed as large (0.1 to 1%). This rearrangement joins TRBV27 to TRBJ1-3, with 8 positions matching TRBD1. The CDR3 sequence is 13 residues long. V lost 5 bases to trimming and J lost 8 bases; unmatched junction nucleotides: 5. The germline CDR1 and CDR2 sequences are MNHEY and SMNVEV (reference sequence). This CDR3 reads CASSTQGVDTIYF. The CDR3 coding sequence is TGTGCCAGCAGTACACAGGGGGTTGACACCATATATTTT.

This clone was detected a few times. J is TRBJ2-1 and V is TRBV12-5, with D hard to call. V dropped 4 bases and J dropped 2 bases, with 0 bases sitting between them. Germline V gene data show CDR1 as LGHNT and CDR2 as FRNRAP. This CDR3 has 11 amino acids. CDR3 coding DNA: TGTGCTAGTGGTTCCTACAATGAGCAGTTCTTC. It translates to CASGSYNEQFF.

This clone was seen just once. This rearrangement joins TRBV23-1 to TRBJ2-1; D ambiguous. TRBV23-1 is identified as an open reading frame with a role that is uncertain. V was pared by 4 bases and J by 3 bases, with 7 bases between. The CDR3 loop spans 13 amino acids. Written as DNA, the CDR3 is TGCGCCAGCAGTCGCGACGGCTACAATGAGCAGTTCTTC. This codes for CASSRDGYNEQFF.

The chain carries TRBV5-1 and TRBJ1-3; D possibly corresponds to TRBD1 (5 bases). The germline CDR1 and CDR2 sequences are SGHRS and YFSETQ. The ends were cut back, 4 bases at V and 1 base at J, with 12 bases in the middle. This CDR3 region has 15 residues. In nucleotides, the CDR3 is TGCGCCAGCAGCCGCGATCAGGGATCTGGAAACACCATATATTTT. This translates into CASSRDQGSGNTIYF.

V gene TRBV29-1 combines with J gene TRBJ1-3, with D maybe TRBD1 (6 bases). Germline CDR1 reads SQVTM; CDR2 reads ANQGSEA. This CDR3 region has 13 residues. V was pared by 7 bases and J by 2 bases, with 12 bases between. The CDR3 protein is CSGRRGAGNTIYF. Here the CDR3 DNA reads TGCAGCGGCCGTAGGGGGGCTGGAAACACCATATATTTT. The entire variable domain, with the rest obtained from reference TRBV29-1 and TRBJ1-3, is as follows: SAVISQKPSRDICQRGTSLTIQCQVDSQVTMMFWYRQQPGQSLTLIATANQGSEATYESGFVIDKFPISRPNLTFSTLTVSNMSPEDSSIYLCSGRRGAGNTIYFGEGSWLTVV.

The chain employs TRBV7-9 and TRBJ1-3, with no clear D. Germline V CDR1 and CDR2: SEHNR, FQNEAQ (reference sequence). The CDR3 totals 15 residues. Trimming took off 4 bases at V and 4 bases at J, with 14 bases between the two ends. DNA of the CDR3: TGTGCCAGCAGCTCATTGGAGGGTTCGGGAAACACCATATATTTT. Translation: CASSSLEGSGNTIYF.

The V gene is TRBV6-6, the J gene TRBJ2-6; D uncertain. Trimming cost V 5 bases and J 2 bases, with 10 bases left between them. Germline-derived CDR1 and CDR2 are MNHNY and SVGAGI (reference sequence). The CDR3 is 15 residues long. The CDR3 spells CASSIYSTGANVLTF. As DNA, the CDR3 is TGTGCCAGCAGTATCTACTCGACTGGGGCCAACGTCCTGACTTTC.

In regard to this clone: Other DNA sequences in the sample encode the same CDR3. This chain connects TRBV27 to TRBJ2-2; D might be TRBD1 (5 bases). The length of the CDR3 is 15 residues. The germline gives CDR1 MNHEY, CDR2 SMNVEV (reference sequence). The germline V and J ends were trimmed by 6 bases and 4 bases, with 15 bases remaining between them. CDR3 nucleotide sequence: TGTGCCAGCAGGCTCCGGCAGGGCCCCACCGGGGAGCTGTTTTTT. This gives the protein CASRLRQGPTGELFF.

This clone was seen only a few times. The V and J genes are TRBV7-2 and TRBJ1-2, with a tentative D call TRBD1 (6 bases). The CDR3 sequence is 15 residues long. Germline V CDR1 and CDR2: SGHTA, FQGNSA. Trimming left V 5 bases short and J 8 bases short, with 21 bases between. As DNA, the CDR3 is TGTGCCAGCAGCATAAAACCCGGGACATTTTTCGGCTACACCTTC. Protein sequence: CASSIKPGTFFGYTF.

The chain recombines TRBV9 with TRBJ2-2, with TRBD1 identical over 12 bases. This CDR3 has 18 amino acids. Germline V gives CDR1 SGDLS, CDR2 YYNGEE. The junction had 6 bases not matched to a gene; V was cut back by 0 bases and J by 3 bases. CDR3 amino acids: CASSVVPGQGADTGELFF. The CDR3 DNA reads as TGTGCCAGCAGCGTAGTACCGGGACAGGGGGCGGACACCGGGGAGCTGTTTTTT.

This CDR3 is CASSQGVRNAGGDGYTF. CDR3 nucleotides: TGTGCCAGCAGCCAAGGAGTCCGTAATGCAGGGGGAGATGGCTACACCTTC. The chain links TRBV3-1 (or the pseudogene TRBV3-2) to TRBJ1-2; 7 positions match TRBD1. The length of the CDR3 is 17 residues. The germline CDR1 and CDR2 sequences are LGHDT and YNNKEL (reference sequence). The junction had 14 bases not matched to a gene; V was cut back by 1 base and J by 6 bases.

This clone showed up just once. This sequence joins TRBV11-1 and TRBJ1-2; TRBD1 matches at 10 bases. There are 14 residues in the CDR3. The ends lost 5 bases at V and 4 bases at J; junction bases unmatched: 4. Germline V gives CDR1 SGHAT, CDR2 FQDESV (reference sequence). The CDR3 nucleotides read TGTGCCAGCAGCGCCCGGACAGGGGGCTATGGCTACACCTTC. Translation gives CASSARTGGYGYTF.

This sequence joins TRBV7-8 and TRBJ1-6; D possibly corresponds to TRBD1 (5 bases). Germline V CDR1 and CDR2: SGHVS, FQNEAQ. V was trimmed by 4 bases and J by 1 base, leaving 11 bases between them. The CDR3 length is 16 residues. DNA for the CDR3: TGTGCCAGCAGCTCCCGACAGTCTTCCTATAATTCACCCCTCCACTTT. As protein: CASSSRQSSYNSPLHF.

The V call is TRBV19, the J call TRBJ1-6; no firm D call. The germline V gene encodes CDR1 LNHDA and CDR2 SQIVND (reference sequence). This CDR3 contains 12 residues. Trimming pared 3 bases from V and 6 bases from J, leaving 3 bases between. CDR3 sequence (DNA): TGTGCCAGTAGTATGAGTAATTCACCCCTCCACTTT. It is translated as CASSMSNSPLHF.

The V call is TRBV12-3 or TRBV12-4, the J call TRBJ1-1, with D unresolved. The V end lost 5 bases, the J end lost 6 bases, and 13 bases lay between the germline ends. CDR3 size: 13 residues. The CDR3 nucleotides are TGTGCCAGCAGTCCGGGGTTAGACGCTGAAGCTTTCTTT. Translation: CASSPGLDAEAFF.

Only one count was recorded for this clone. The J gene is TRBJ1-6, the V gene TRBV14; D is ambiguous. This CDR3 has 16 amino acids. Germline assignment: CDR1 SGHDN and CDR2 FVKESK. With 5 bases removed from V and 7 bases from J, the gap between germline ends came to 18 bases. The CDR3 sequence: CASSELRAKPNSPLHF. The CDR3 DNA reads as TGTGCCAGCAGCGAATTAAGGGCCAAACCCAATTCACCCCTCCACTTT.

This CDR3 reads CASSFDSRTDTQYF. As DNA, the CDR3 is TGTGCCAGTAGTTTTGACAGCCGCACAGATACGCAGTATTTT. The genes are TRBV19 and TRBJ2-3; D is perhaps TRBD1 (5 bases). The CDR3 extends over 14 amino acids. V was trimmed by 5 bases and J by 1 base, leaving 10 bases between them. Germline loops: CDR1 LNHDA, CDR2 SQIVND (reference sequence).

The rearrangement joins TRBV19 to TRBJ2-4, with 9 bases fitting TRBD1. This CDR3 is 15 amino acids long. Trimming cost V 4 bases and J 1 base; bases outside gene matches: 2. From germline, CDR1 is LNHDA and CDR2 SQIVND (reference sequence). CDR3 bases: TGTGCCAGTAGTACGGACAGGGGTGCCAAAAACATTCAGTACTTC. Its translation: CASSTDRGAKNIQYF.

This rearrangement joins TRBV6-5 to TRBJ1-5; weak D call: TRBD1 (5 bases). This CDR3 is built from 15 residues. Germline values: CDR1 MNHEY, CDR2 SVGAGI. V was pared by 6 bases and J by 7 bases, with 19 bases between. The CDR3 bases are TGTGCCAGCAGGAAGGGGACTGATCCAGGACAGCCCCAGCATTTT. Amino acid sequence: CASRKGTDPGQPQHF.

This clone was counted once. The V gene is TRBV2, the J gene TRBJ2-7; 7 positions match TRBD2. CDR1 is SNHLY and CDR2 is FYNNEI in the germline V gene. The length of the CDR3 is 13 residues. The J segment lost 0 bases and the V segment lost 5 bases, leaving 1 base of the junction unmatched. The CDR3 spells CASSWGGSYEQYF. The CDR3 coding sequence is TGTGCCAGCAGTTGGGGGGGCTCCTACGAGCAGTACTTC.

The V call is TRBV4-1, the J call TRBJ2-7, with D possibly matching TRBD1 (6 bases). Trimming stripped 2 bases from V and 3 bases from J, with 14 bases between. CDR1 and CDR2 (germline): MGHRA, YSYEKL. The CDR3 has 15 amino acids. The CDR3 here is CASSQHVQGYYEQYF. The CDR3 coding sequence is TGCGCCAGCAGCCAACATGTACAGGGATACTACGAGCAGTACTTC.

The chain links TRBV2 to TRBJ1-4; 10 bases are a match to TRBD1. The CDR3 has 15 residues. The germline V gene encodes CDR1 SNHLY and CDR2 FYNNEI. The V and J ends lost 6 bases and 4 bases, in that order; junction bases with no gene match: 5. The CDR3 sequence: CASRRRDRGNEKLFF. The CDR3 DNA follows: TGTGCCAGCAGACGTAGGGACAGGGGTAATGAAAAACTGTTTTTT.

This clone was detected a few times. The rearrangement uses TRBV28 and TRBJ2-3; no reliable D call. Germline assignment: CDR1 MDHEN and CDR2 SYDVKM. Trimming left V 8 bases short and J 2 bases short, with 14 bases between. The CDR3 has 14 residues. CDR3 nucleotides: TGTGCCAGCTGGCAAGGCGGATCCACAGATACGCAGTATTTT. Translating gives CASWQGGSTDTQYF. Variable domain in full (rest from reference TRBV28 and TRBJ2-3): DVKVTQSSRYLVKRTGEKVFLECVQDMDHENMFWYRQDPGLGLRLIYFSYDVKMKEKGDIPEGYSVSREKKERFSLILESASTNQTSMYLCASWQGGSTDTQYFGPGTRLTVL.

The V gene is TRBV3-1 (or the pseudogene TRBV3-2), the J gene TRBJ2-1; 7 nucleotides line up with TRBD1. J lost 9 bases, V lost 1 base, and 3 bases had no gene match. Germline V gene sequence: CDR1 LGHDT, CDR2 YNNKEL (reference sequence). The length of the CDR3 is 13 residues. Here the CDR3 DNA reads TGTGCCAGCAGCCAAGTACAGGGGACTGAGCAGTTCTTC. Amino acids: CASSQVQGTEQFF.

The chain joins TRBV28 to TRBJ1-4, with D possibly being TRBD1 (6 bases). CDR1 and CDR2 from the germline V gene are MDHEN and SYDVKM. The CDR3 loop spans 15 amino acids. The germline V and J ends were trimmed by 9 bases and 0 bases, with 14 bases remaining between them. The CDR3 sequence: CASFSQGSTNEKLFF. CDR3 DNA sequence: TGTGCCAGTTTTTCTCAGGGGTCAACTAATGAAAAACTGTTTTTT.